These 25 T cell receptor beta chains share one sample of origin, sequenced in a study of cytomegalovirus exposure and HLA in healthy donors. Both 60 Vbeta primers and 13 Jbeta primers went into the PCR. Only in-frame clones appear in the TCRdb table, and some are missing; sequencing was by immunoSEQ multiplex PCR. This sample has about 110,000 clones, with almost 70% found just once. The specimen was PBMCs. All receptors derive from a man under 40 in good health and CMV-seronegative.

This clone was seen only a few times. The chain couples TRBV9 to TRBJ1-4; the D is unclear. The CDR3 totals 14 residues. Per germline, CDR1 SGDLS and CDR2 YYNGEE. The V end was cut by 4 bases, the J end by 8 bases, with 15 bases between. The CDR3 DNA follows: TGTGCCAGCAGCATCGATGGGAGAGACGAAAAACTGTTTTTT. Its translation: CASSIDGRDEKLFF.

V and J are TRBV2 and TRBJ1-5; D uncertain. V lost 7 bases and J 5 bases, leaving 9 bases between the germline ends. Germline V CDR1 and CDR2: SNHLY, FYNNEI. The CDR3 has 12 amino acids. CDR3 protein: CASKPSDQPQHF. As DNA, the CDR3 is TGTGCCAGCAAACCGAGCGATCAGCCCCAGCATTTT.

Only a few counts were recorded for this clone. CDR3 loop: CASSGGQGTEQYF. The CDR3 region has the DNA TGTGCCAGCAGTGGCGGACAGGGGACCGAGCAGTACTTC. The chain carries TRBV2 and TRBJ2-7; 9 bases map to TRBD1. V lost 4 bases and J lost 6; bases outside the gene matches: 4. The CDR3 covers 13 residues. Germline CDR1 SNHLY, CDR2 FYNNEI.

The CDR3: CASSPGLAANTGELFF. The CDR3 DNA is TGTGCCAGCAGCCCGGGACTAGCGGCTAACACCGGGGAGCTGTTTTTT. The chain links TRBV4-2 to TRBJ2-2, with 11 bases that match TRBD2. V trimming: 4 bases; J trimming: 2 bases; junction bases outside the gene matches: 3. The CDR3 length is 16 residues. Per the germline V gene, CDR1 is LGHNA and CDR2 is YNFKEQ.

The chain has TRBV18 and TRBJ2-3, with D perhaps TRBD1 (5 bases). The length of the CDR3 is 14 residues. V was cut by 4 bases and J by 1 base, with 9 bases left in between. Germline CDR1 KGHSH, CDR2 LQKENI. CDR3 DNA sequence: TGTGCCAGCTCACTCACACAGGGCACAGATACGCAGTATTTT. Residues: CASSLTQGTDTQYF.

This clone occurred a few times. The rearrangement links TRBV7-9 to TRBJ1-1; D is ambiguous. The V and J ends lost 0 bases and 3 bases respectively, with 14 bases between them. Per germline, CDR1 SEHNR and CDR2 FQNEAQ (reference sequence). This CDR3 region has 16 residues. The DNA for the CDR3 is TGTGCCAGCAGCTTAGCGGCGAGGGTGTACGACACTGAAGCTTTCTTT. Encoded protein: CASSLAARVYDTEAFF.

This clone showed up just a few times. The chain employs TRBV28 and TRBJ2-7, with a tentative D call TRBD1 (6 bases). Trimming removed 4 bases at V and 3 bases at J, with 19 bases between. The CDR3 sequence is 16 residues long. In germline, CDR1 is MDHEN, CDR2 SYDVKM. This CDR3 is CASSSPETGSHYEQYF. CDR3 DNA: TGTGCCAGCAGTTCCCCAGAAACAGGGTCTCACTACGAGCAGTACTTC.

The chain carries TRBV18 and TRBJ2-3, with D perhaps matching TRBD2 (5 bases). The CDR3 is made up of 16 amino acids. V dropped 4 bases and J dropped 0 bases, with 14 bases sitting between them. Germline CDR1 is KGHSH and CDR2 is LQKENI. CDR3 residues: CASSQSMRVSTDTQYF. In DNA, the CDR3 is TGTGCCAGCTCACAGTCGATGCGGGTGAGCACAGATACGCAGTATTTT.

The chain is built from TRBV30 and TRBJ2-7, with a possible D match to TRBD2 (5 bases). Germline V CDR1 and CDR2: GTSNPN, SVGIG (reference sequence). V was trimmed by 5 bases and J by 0 bases, leaving 8 bases between them. There are 12 residues in the CDR3. CDR3: CAWGLNSYEQYF. The CDR3 coding sequence is TGTGCCTGGGGACTTAACTCCTACGAGCAGTACTTC.

The gene calls are TRBV18 and TRBJ2-3; D uncertain. The germline V gene encodes CDR1 KGHSH and CDR2 LQKENI. V was shortened by 8 bases and J by 3 bases, with 18 bases between the two germline ends. CDR3 size: 15 residues. CDR3: CASGPALTSTDTQYF. The CDR3 DNA sequence: TGTGCCAGCGGGCCGGCCCTCACCTCGACAGATACGCAGTATTTT.

The rearrangement uses TRBV16 and TRBJ2-2; no clear D gene. From germline, CDR1 is KGHSY and CDR2 FQNENV. The CDR3 totals 14 residues. V gave up 5 bases and J gave up 2 bases, with 9 bases separating them. In DNA, the CDR3 is TGTGCCAGCAGCACTTTTCTAAACACCGGGGAGCTGTTTTTT. Residues: CASSTFLNTGELFF.

The V and J genes are TRBV4-3 and TRBJ2-7; D is perhaps TRBD2 (5 bases). CDR1 LGHNA and CDR2 YSLEER come from the germline V gene. The germline V and J ends were trimmed by 1 base and 6 bases, with 16 bases remaining between them. The length of the CDR3 is 15 residues. The CDR3 DNA reads as TGCGCCAGCAGCCAAGGGCTCGGGAATGCGTTCGAGCAGTACTTC. It translates to CASSQGLGNAFEQYF.

The V and J genes are TRBV9 and TRBJ1-3; D unresolved. In germline, CDR1 is SGDLS, CDR2 YYNGEE. There are 17 residues in the CDR3. Between the trimmed V and J ends, which lost 0 bases and 4 bases, there was a span of 17 bases. CDR3 in amino acids: CASSVDGGLAGGNTIYF. CDR3 sequence (DNA): TGTGCCAGCAGCGTAGATGGAGGGCTCGCGGGGGGAAACACCATATATTTT.

A few counts support this clone. The chain is built from TRBV5-1 and TRBJ2-5; tentative D call: TRBD2 (6 bases). In germline, CDR1 is SGHRS, CDR2 YFSETQ. V was cut by 0 bases and J by 3 bases, with 12 bases left in between. The CDR3 has 15 amino acids. The CDR3 bases are TGCGCCAGCAGCTTGGGCGGGACGGAGGAAGAGACCCAGTACTTC. This sequence encodes CASSLGGTEEETQYF.

V is TRBV2 and J is TRBJ1-4, with a weak D call TRBD1 (6 bases). The CDR3 is 13 amino acids. Germline assignment: CDR1 SNHLY and CDR2 FYNNEI. V dropped 7 bases and J dropped 1 base, with 7 bases sitting between them. Here the CDR3 DNA reads TGTGCCAGCACAGGGGTAACTAATGAAAAACTGTTTTTT. This codes for CASTGVTNEKLFF.

This clone was found once. The gene calls are TRBV28 and TRBJ2-7; TRBD2 matches at 9 bases. Germline V gene sequence: CDR1 MDHEN, CDR2 SYDVKM. Trimming removed 7 bases from V and 4 bases from J; junction bases left unmatched: 8. The CDR3 has 14 amino acids. CDR3 nucleotides: TGTGCCAGCACTGAGGCGGGAGGGCGTTACGAGCAGTACTTC. Protein sequence: CASTEAGGRYEQYF.

The rearrangement links TRBV2 to TRBJ1-6; D not certain. CDR1 and CDR2 (germline): SNHLY, FYNNEI. The CDR3 extends over 12 amino acids. The V end lost 6 bases, the J end lost 9 bases, and 9 bases lay between the germline ends. CDR3 sequence: CASRDSGSPLHF. CDR3 DNA sequence: TGTGCCAGCAGAGATAGCGGTTCACCCCTCCACTTT.

The V and J genes are TRBV19 and TRBJ2-7, with 8 bases matching TRBD1. Germline V gene data show CDR1 as LNHDA and CDR2 as SQIVND (reference sequence). The CDR3 runs to 15 residues. The V gene end was trimmed by 2 bases and the J gene end by 3 bases; junction bases not matched to a gene: 6. CDR3 region: CASSITVQGVYEQYF. As DNA, the CDR3 is TGTGCCAGTAGTATAACTGTACAGGGGGTCTACGAGCAGTACTTC.

The rearrangement links TRBV21-1 to TRBJ2-5; no DNA check was done on the table's D call, TRBD1. TRBV21-1 constitutes a pseudogene. The CDR3 covers 15 residues. CDR3 in DNA: TGTGCCAGCAGCGCACGGACAGGGGGCGTAGAGACCCAGTACTTC. This gives the protein CASSARTGGVETQYF.

The sample holds one count of this clone. CDR3 DNA: TGTGCCAGCAACCTGGACACCTCGCTCAACTATGGCTACACCTTC. It codes for CASNLDTSLNYGYTF. The chain is built from TRBV5-4 and TRBJ1-2; weak D call: TRBD1 (5 bases). Trimming took 6 bases from V and 2 from J, leaving 17 bases between them. The CDR3 spans 15 residues. Germline V gene lookup returns CDR1 SGHNT and CDR2 YYREEE (reference sequence).

Only a few counts were recorded for this clone. This chain links TRBV5-6 with TRBJ2-7, with TRBD1 as a possible D gene (6 bases). This CDR3 has 12 residues. CDR1 is SGHDT and CDR2 is YYEEEE in the germline V gene. Deletions cut 4 bases from V and 4 bases from J, with 9 bases between. CDR3 in amino acids: CASSRTGYEQYF. The CDR3 DNA sequence: TGTGCCAGCAGCCGCACAGGGTACGAGCAGTACTTC.

The chain couples TRBV27 to TRBJ2-6; 8 nucleotides agree with TRBD1. CDR3 length: 18 amino acids. The V segment lost 5 bases and the J segment 2 bases; nucleotides outside the gene matches: 11. Germline V lookup: CDR1 MNHEY, CDR2 SMNVEV (reference sequence). Written as DNA, the CDR3 is TGTGCCAGCAGTCTCAGGGGGCCGGGTAAAGCTGGGGCCAACGTCCTGACTTTC. Translation gives CASSLRGPGKAGANVLTF.

The V and J genes are TRBV11-1 and TRBJ2-7; TRBD2 agrees at 15 bases. The V gene end was trimmed by 5 bases and the J gene end by 3 bases; junction bases not matched to a gene: 2. The V gene's germline CDR1 is SGHAT and CDR2 FQDESV (reference sequence). The CDR3 covers 15 residues. The CDR3 coding sequence is TGTGCCAGCAGCCCGGGACTAGCGGGAGGCTACGAGCAGTACTTC. Its protein is CASSPGLAGGYEQYF.

This chain uses TRBV4-3 with TRBJ1-3; D ambiguous. V was clipped by 4 bases and J by 0 bases, with 10 bases between them. Germline CDR1 reads LGHNA; CDR2 reads YSLEER. This CDR3 comprises 15 residues. This chain's CDR3 is CASSPTQSSGNTIYF. In nucleotides, the CDR3 is TGCGCCAGCAGCCCCACACAGAGCTCTGGAAACACCATATATTTT.

Of note for this clone: Mismatch with germline at one junction end may stem from a read error. This sequence joins TRBV7-9 and TRBJ2-6; a weak D match, TRBD1 (5 bases). This CDR3 is built from 16 residues. The germline CDR1 and CDR2 sequences are SEHNR and FQNEAQ (reference sequence). Here the CDR3 reads CASSLGQGSGANGLTF. DNA for the CDR3: TGTGCCAGCAGCTTAGGTCAGGGATCTGGGGCCAACGGCCTGACTTTC.